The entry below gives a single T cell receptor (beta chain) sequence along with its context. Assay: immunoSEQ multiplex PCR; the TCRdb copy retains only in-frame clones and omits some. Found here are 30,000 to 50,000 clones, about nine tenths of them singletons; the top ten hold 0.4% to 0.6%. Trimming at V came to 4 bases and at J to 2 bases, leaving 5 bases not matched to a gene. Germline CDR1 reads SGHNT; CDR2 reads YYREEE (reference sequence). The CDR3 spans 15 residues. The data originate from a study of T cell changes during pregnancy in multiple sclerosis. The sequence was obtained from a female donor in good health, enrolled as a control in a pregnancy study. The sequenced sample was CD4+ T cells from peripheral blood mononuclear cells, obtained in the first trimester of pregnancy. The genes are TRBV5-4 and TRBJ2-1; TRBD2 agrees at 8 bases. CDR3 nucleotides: TGTGCCAGCAGCGTGAGCGGGGGAACCTACAATGAGCAGTTCTTC. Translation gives CASSVSGGTYNEQFF.